The source of this T cell receptor (beta chain) is a study of a mutant IDH1 vaccine in newly diagnosed glioma. Time point reported: baseline, week 1 (first vaccination visit). The treatment: pre-vaccination baseline after standard-of-care therapy. New WHO grade 3 or 4 astrocytomas that were IDH1-mutant and ATRX-lost had been found in donors. Germline CDR1 is MGHRA and CDR2 is YSYEKL. V was shortened by 0 bases and J by 4 bases, with 10 bases between the two germline ends. This CDR3 spans 15 amino acids. Here immunoSEQ multiplex PCR was the method, and the copy in TCRdb shows in-frame clones only, minus some. The sample holds tens of thousands of clones, 80% to 85% seen once.

J is TRBJ1-3 and V is TRBV4-1; D uncertain. The sequencing here drew on peripheral blood mononuclear cells (PBMCs), taken from a glioma patient treated with radiotherapy, temozolomide or both. This TCR derives from a man aged 50 to 59 with glioma. Some clones in this sample may be carry-over from other donors' samples. CDR3 nucleotides: TGCGCCAGCAGCCAAGAGCTGGCAGGAGGAAACACCATATATTTT. It specifies CASSQELAGGNTIYF.